The source of this TCR beta chain is a study of blood T cell repertoires in COVID-19. Study-level background: Sites across the United States, Italy and Spain contributed samples from acute and convalescent COVID-19.

CDR1 is LGHDT, CDR2 YNNKEL, per germline (reference sequence). The germline V and J ends were trimmed by 4 bases and 4 bases, with 14 bases remaining between them. CDR3 length equals 15 residues. This clone was seen only once. Generated by immunoSEQ multiplex PCR, the TCRdb table keeps only in-frame clones and is missing some. The sample lists 130,000 to 150,000 clones; roughly 76% were seen once. The sequenced sample consisted of peripheral blood. The clonotype originates from a human donor with acute or convalescent COVID-19. The donor label of this sample is uncertain. V and J are TRBV3-1 (or the pseudogene TRBV3-2) and TRBJ1-3; possibly TRBD1 for D (5 bases). CDR3 residues: CASSPDSAPGNTIYF. The DNA of the CDR3 is TGTGCCAGCAGCCCCGACAGCGCTCCCGGAAACACCATATATTTT.